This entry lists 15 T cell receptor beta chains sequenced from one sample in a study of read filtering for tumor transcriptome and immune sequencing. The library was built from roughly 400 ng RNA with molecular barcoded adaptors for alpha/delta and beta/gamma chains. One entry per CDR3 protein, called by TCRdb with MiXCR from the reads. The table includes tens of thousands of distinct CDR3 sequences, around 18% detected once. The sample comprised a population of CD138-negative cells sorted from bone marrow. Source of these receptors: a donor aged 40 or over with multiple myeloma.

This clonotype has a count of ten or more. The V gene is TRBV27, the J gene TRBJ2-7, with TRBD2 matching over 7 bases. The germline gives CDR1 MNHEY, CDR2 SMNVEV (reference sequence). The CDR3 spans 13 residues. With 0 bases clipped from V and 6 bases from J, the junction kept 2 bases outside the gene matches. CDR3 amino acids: CASSLSTSREQYF. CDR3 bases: TGTGCCAGCAGTTTATCGACTAGCCGCGAGCAGTACTTC.

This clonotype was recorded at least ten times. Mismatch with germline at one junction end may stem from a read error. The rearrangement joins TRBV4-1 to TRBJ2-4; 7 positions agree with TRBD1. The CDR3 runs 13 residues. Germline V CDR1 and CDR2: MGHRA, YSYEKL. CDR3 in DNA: TGCGCCAGCAGCCAAGACCAGGACAGGCTCGTGAACTTC. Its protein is CASSQDQDRLVNF.

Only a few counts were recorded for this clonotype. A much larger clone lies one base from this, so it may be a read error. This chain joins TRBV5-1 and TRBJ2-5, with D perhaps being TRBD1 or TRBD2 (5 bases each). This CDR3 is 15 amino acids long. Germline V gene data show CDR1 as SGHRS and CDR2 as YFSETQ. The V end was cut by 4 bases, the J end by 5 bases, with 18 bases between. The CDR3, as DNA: TGCGCCAGCAGCCCCGGGGCAGGCCTGCAGGAGACCCAGTACTTC. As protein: CASSPGAGLQETQYF.

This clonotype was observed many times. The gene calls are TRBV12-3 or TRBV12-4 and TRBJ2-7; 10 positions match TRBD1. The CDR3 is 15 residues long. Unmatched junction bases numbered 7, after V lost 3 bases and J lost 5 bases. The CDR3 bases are TGTGCCAGCAGTTTTGGGACAGGGGTCATCGACGAGCAGTACTTC. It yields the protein CASSFGTGVIDEQYF.

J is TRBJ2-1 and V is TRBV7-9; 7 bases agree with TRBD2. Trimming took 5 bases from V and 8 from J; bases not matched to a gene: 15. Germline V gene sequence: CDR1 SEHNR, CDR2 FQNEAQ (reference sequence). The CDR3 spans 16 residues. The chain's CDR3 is CASSTSRDYASDEQFF. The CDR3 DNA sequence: TGTGCCAGCAGCACTTCCCGGGACTACGCCTCCGATGAGCAGTTCTTC.

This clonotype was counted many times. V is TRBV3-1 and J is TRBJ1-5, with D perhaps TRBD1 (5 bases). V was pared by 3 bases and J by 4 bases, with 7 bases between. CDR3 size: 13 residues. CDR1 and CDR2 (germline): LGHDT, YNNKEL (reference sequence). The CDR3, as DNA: TGTGCCAGCAGCCAGGGACCGAATCAGCCCCAGCATTTT. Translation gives CASSQGPNQPQHF. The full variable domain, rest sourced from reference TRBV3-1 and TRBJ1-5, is DTAVSQTPKYLVTQMGNDKSIKCEQNLGHDTMYWYKQDSKKFLKIMFSYNNKELIINETVPNRFSPKSPDKAHLNLHINSLELGDSAVYFCASSQGPNQPQHFGDGTRLSIL.

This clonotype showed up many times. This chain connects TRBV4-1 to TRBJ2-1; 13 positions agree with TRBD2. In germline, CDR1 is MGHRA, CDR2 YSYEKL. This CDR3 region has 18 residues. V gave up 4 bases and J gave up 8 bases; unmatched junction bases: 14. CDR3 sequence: CASSPLVLAGGPSDEQFF. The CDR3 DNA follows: TGCGCCAGCAGCCCCCTCGTACTAGCGGGAGGGCCAAGCGATGAGCAGTTCTTC.

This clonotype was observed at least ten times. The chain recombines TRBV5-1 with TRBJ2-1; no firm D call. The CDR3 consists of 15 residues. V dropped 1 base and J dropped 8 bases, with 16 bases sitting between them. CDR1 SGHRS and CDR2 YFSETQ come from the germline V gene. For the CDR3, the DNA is TGCGCCAGCAGCTTGAACACCGGGCGGTACGATGAGCAGTTCTTC. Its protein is CASSLNTGRYDEQFF.

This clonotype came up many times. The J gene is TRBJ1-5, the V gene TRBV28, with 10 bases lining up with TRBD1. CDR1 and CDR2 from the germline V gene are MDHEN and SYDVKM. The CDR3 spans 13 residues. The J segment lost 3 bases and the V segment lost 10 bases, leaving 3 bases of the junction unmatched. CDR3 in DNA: TGTGCCACTGACAGGGGGCTCAATCAGCCCCAGCATTTT. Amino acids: CATDRGLNQPQHF.

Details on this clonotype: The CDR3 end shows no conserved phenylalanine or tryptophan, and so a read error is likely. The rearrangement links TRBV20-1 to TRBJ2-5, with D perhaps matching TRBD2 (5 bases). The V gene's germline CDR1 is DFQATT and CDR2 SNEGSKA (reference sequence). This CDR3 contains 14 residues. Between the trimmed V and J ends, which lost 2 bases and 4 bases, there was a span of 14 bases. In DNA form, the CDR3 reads TGCAGTGCTAGACCCAGCGGAATGGGAGAGACCCAGTACTCC. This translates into CSARPSGMGETQYS.

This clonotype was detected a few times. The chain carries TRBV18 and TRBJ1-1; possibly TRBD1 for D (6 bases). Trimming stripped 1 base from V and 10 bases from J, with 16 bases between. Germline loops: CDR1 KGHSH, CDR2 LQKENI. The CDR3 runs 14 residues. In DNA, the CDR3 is TGTGCCAGCTCACCACAGCCAGGGGAGTCGGGAGCTTTCTTT. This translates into CASSPQPGESGAFF.

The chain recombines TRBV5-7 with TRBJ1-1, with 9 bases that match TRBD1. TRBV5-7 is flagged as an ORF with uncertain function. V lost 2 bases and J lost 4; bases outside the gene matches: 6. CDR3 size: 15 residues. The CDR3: CASSFPGTGTTEAFF. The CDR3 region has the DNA TGTGCCAGCAGCTTCCCCGGGACAGGGACCACTGAAGCTTTCTTT.

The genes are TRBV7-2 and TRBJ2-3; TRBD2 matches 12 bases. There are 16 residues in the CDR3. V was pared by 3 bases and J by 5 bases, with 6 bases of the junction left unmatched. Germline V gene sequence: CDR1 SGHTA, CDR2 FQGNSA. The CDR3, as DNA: TGTGCCAGCAGCTTCCGGGGGACTAGCGGGCGAGATACGCAGTATTTT. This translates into CASSFRGTSGRDTQYF.

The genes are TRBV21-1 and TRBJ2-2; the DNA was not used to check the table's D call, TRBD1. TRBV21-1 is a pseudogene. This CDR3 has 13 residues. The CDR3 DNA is TGTGCCACCATACAGGGCAAGGGCGGGGAGCTGTTTTTT. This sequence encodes CATIQGKGGELFF.

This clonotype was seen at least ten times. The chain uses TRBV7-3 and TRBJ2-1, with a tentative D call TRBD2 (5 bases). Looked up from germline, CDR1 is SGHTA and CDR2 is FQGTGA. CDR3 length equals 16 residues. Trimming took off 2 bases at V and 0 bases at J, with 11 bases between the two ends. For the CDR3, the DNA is TGTGCCAGCAGCTTACGGGGAAAGAGCTCCTACAATGAGCAGTTCTTC. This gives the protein CASSLRGKSSYNEQFF.